This entry describes one TCR beta chain. The antigen is unknown. This specimen comes from a study of shared clonotypes between healthy human individuals. Study-level results: Across subsets, estimated richness was generally greater for naive than for memory populations.

Looked up from germline, CDR1 is SEHNR and CDR2 is FQNEAQ (reference sequence). V was trimmed by 3 bases and J by 4 bases, leaving 16 bases between them. The CDR3 contains 16 residues. Some clones are missing from TCRdb's copy, which holds only in-frame ones; the method was immunoSEQ multiplex PCR. Of 950,000 to 1,100,000 clones in the sample, approximately 76% were seen once. Sequenced material: memory CD4+ T cells sorted from blood. Subset described: CD45RA-negative fraction. This TCR derives from a young man in good health. This chain links TRBV7-9 with TRBJ1-5; maybe TRBD1 (5 bases). The CDR3 region is CASSLGDGLANQPQHF. As DNA, the CDR3 is TGTGCCAGCAGCTTGGGGGACGGTTTAGCAAATCAGCCCCAGCATTTT. The variable domain in full, with the rest retrieved from reference TRBV7-9 and TRBJ1-5, is DTGVSQNPRHKITKRGQNVTFRCDPISEHNRLYWYRQTLGQGPEFLTYFQNEAQLEKSRLLSDRFSAERPKGSFSTLEIQRTEQGDSAMYLCASSLGDGLANQPQHFGDGTRLSIL.